This T cell receptor (beta chain) was documented in a study of blood T cell repertoires in COVID-19. Method: immunoSEQ multiplex PCR; TCRdb's copy keeps in-frame clones and lacks some. This table holds hundreds of thousands of clones, less than 90% found once. This CDR3 contains 16 residues. Germline CDR1 MDHEN, CDR2 SYDVKM. After removal of 5 bases from V and 8 bases from J, the junction contained 15 bases not matched to a gene. The receptor comes from a woman aged 45-59 years who had recovered from COVID-19. The chain links TRBV28 to TRBJ2-1, with TRBD1 matching 7 bases. Material for sequencing was PBMCs or T cells enriched from blood (not recorded which). The CDR3 coding sequence is TGTGCCAGCAGTCCGACAGGGCCCGTATCTTTAGATGAGCAGTTCTTC. Residues: CASSPTGPVSLDEQFF. The whole variable domain, remainder taken from reference TRBV28 and TRBJ2-1, is DVKVTQSSRYLVKRTGEKVFLECVQDMDHENMFWYRQDPGLGLRLIYFSYDVKMKEKGDIPEGYSVSREKKERFSLILESASTNQTSMYLCASSPTGPVSLDEQFFGPGTRLTVL.